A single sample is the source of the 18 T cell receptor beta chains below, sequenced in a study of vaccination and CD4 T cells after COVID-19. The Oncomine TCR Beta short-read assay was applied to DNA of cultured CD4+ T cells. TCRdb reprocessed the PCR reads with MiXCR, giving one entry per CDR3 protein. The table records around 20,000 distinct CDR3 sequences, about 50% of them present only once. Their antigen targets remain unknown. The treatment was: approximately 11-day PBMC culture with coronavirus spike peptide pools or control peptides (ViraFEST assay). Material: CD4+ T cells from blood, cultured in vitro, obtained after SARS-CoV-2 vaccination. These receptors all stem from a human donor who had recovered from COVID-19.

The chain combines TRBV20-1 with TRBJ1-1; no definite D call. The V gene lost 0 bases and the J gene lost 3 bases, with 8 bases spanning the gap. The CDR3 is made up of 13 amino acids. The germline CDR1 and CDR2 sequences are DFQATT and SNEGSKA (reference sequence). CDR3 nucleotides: TGCAGTGCTAGAGATCAGCCCTACACTGAAGCTTTCTTT. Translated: CSARDQPYTEAFF.

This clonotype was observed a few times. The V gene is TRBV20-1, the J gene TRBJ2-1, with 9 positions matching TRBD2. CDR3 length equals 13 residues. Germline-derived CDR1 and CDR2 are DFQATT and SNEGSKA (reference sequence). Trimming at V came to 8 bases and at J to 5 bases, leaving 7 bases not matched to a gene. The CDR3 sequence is CSTKREVNNEQFF. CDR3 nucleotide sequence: TGCAGTACCAAGCGGGAGGTAAACAATGAGCAGTTCTTC.

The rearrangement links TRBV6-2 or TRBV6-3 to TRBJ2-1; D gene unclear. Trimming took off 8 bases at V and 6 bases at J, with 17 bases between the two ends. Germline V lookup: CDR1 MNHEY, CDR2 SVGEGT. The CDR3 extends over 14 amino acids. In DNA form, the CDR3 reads TGTGCCAGCTGGTCAGGACCCCCGGGCAATGAGCAGTTCTTC. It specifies CASWSGPPGNEQFF.

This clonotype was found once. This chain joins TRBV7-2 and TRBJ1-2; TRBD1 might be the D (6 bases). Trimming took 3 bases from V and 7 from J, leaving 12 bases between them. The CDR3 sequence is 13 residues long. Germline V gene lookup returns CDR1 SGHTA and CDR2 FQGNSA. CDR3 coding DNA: TGTGCCAGCAGCTTGTTGGGGGGCATTGGCTACACCTTC. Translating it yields CASSLLGGIGYTF.

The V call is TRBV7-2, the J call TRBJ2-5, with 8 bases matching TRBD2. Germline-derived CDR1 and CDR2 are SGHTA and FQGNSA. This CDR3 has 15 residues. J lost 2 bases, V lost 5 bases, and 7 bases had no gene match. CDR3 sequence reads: CASSTIRLAQETQYF. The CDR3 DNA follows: TGTGCCAGCAGCACCATCCGACTAGCGCAAGAGACCCAGTACTTC.

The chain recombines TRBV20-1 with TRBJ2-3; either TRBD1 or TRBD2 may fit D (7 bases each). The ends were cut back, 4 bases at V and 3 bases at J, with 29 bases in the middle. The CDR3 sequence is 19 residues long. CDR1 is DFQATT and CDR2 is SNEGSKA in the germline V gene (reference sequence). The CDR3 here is CSATRQGSSGYSSTDTQYF. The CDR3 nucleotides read TGCAGTGCTACTAGACAGGGTTCTAGCGGTTACTCGAGTACAGATACGCAGTATTTT.

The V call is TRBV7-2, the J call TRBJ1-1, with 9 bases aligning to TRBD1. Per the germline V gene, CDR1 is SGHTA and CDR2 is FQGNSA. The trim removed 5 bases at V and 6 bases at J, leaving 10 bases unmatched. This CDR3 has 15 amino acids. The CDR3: CASSAHRGQGAEAFF. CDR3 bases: TGTGCCAGCAGCGCCCACAGGGGGCAAGGGGCTGAAGCTTTCTTT.

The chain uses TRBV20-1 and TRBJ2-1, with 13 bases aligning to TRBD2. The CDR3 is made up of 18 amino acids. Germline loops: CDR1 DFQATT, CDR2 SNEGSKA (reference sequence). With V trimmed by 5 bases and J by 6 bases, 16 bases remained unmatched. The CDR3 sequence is CSASPLAGGPRGSNEQFF. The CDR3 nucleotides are TGCAGTGCTTCTCCACTAGCGGGGGGGCCGAGAGGGAGCAATGAGCAGTTCTTC.

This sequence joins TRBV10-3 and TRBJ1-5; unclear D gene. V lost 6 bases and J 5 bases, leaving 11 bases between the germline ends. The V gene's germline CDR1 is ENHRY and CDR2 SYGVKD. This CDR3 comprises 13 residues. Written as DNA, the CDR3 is TGTGCCATCAGCGTGGCTGGCGATCAGCCCCAGCATTTT. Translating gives CAISVAGDQPQHF.

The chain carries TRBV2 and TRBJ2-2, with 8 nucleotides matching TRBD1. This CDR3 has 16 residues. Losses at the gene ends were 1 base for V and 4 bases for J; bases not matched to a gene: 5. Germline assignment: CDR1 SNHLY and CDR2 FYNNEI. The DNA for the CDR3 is TGTGCCAGCAGTGAAGAGGGCAGGGGGCTCACCGGGGAGCTGTTTTTT. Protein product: CASSEEGRGLTGELFF.

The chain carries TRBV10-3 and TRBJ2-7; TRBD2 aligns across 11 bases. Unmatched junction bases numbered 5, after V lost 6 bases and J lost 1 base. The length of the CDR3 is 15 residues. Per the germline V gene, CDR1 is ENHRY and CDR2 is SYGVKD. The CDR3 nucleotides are TGTGCCATCAGGCAGACTAGCGGGACTTCCTACGAGCAGTACTTC. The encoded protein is CAIRQTSGTSYEQYF.

The CDR3 is CASSYSGTGNTIYF. DNA for the CDR3: TGTGCCAGCAGTTACTCGGGGACCGGGAACACCATATATTTT. This sequence joins TRBV6-5 and TRBJ1-3; maybe TRBD1 (5 bases). CDR3 length: 14 amino acids. The V gene lost 0 bases and the J gene lost 7 bases, with 10 bases spanning the gap. Per the germline V gene, CDR1 is MNHEY and CDR2 is SVGAGI.

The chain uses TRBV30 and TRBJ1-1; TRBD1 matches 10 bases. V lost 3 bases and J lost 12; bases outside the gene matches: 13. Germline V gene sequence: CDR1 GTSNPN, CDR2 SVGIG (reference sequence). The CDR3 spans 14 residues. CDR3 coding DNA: TGTGCCTGGAGCACCGGGACAGGGGACTTGGGTTCTTTCTTT. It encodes CAWSTGTGDLGSFF.

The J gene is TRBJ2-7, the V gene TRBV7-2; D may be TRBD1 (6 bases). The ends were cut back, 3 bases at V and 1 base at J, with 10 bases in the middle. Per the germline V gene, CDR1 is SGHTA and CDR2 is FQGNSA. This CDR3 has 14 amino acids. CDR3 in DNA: TGTGCCAGCAGCTTGGGGGCAGGGTCCTACGAGCAGTACTTC. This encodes CASSLGAGSYEQYF.

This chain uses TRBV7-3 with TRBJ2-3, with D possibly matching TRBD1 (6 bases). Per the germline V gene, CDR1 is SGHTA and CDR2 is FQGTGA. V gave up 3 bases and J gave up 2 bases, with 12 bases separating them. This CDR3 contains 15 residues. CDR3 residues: CASSFRAGDTDTQYF. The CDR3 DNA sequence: TGTGCCAGCAGCTTCCGGGCAGGGGACACAGATACGCAGTATTTT.

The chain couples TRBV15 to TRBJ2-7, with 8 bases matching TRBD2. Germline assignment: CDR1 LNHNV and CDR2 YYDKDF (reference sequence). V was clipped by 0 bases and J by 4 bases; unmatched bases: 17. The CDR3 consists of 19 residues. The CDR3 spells CATSRDLISRAGEKYEQYF. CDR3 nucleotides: TGTGCCACCAGCAGAGATTTAATCTCACGAGCGGGAGAGAAATACGAGCAGTACTTC.

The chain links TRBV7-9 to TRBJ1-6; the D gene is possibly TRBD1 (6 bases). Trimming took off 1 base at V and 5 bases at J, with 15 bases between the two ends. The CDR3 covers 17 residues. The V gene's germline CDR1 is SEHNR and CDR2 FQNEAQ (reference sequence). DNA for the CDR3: TGTGCCAGCAGCTTAGGAGGCCAGGGGATTAATAATTCACCCCTCCACTTT. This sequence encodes CASSLGGQGINNSPLHF.

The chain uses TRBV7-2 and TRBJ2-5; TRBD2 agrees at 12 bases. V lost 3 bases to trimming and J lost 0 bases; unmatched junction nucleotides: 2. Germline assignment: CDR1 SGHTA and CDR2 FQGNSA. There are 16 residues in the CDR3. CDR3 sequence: CASSFGLAGNQETQYF. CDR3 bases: TGTGCCAGCAGCTTTGGACTAGCGGGGAACCAAGAGACCCAGTACTTC.